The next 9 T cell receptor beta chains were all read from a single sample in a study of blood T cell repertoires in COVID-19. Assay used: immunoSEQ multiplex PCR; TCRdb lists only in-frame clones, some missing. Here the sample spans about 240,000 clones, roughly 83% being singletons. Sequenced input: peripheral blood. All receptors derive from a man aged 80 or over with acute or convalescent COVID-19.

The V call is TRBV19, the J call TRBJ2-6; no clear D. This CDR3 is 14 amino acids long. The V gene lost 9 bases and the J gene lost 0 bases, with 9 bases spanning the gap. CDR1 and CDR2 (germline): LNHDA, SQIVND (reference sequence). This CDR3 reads CASVQPSGANVLTF. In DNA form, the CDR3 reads TGTGCCAGCGTACAGCCCTCTGGGGCCAACGTCCTGACTTTC.

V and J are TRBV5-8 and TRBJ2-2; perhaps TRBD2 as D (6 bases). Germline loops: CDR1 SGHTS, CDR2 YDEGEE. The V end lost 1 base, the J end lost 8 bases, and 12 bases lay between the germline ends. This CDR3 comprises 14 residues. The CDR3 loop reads CASSLKTGDGELFF. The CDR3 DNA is TGTGCCAGCAGCTTGAAGACGGGGGATGGGGAGCTGTTTTTT.

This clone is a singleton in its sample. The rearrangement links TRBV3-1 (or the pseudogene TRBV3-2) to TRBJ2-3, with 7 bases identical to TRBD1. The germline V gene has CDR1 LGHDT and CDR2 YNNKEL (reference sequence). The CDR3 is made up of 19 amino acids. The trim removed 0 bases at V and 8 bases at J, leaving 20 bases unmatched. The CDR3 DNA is TGTGCCAGCAGCCAAGATAGCCCCGCGGCAGGGGGAGCCTTAGGTACGCAGTATTTT. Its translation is CASSQDSPAAGGALGTQYF.

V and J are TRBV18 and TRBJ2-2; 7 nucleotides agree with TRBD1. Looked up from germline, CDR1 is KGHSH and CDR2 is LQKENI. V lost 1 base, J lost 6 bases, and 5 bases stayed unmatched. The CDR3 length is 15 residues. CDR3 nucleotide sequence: TGTGCCAGCTCACCACGGACAGGCGGCGCCGGGGAGCTGTTTTTT. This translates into CASSPRTGGAGELFF.

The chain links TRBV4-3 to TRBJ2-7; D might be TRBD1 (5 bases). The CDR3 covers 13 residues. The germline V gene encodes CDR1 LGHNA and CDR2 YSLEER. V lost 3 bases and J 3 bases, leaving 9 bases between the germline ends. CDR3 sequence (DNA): TGCGCCAGCAGCCAGGGGCCCTTCTACGAGCAGTACTTC. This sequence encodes CASSQGPFYEQYF.

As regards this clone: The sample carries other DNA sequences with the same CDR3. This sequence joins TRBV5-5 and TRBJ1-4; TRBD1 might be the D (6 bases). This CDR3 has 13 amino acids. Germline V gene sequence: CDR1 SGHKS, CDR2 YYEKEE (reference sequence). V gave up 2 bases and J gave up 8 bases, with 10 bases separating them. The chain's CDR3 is CASSFQGREKLFF. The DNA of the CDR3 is TGTGCCAGCAGCTTCCAGGGGCGGGAAAAACTGTTTTTT. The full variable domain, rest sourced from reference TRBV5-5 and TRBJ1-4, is DAGVTQSPTHLIKTRGQQVTLRCSPISGHKSVSWYQQVLGQGPQFIFQYYEKEERGRGNFPDRFSARQFPNYSSELNVNALLLGDSALYLCASSFQGREKLFFGSGTQLSVL.

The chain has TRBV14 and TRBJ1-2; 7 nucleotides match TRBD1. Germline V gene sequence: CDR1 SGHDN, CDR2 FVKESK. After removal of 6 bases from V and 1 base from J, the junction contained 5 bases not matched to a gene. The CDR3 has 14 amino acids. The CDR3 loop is CASRRTGYNYGYTF. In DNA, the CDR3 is TGTGCCAGCAGAAGGACAGGCTATAACTATGGCTACACCTTC.

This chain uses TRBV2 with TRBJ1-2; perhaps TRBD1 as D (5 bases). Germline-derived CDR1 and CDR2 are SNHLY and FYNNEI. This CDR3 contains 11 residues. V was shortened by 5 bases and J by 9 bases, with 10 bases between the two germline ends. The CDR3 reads CASSRDFRYTF. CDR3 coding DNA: TGTGCCAGCAGTCGGGACTTCCGCTACACCTTC.

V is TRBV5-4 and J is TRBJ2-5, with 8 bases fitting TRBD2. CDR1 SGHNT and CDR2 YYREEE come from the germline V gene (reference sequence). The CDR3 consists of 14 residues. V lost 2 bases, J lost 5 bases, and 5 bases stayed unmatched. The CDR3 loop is CASSLLAEGETQYF. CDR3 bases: TGTGCCAGCAGCTTACTAGCGGAGGGGGAGACCCAGTACTTC.